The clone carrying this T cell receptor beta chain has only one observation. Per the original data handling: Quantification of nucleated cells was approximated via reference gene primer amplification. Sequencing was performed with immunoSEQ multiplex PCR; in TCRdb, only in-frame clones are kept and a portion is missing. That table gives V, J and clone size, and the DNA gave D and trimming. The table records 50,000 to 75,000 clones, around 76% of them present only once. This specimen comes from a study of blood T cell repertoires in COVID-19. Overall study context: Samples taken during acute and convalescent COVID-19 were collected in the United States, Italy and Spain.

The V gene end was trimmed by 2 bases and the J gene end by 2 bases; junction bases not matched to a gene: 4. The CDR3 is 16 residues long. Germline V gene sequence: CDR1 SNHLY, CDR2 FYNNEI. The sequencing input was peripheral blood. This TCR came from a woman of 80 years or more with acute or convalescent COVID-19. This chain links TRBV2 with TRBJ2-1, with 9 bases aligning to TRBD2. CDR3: CASSEPSSGTYNEQFF. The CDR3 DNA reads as TGTGCCAGCAGTGAACCCTCTAGCGGGACCTACAATGAGCAGTTCTTC.